The 2 T cell receptor beta chains presented below share a single source sample, sequenced in a study of long-term antiretroviral therapy in people with HIV. At the survey level, the v3.0 immunoSEQ assay was run. Here immunoSEQ multiplex PCR was the method, and the copy in TCRdb shows in-frame clones only, minus some. The repertoire has under 45,000 clones, 83% of them found once; the top ten carry 6.2%. This sample comprised unsorted PBMCs, obtained 1 year after starting antiretroviral therapy. All receptors come from a man in his late teens or twenties with HIV.

This rearrangement joins TRBV6-5 to TRBJ1-2; D is perhaps TRBD1 (6 bases). Per germline, CDR1 MNHEY and CDR2 SVGAGI. Trimming removed 8 bases from V and 7 bases from J, with 17 bases in between. The CDR3 length is 13 residues. The CDR3: CASVGGGFFGYTF. In nucleotides, the CDR3 is TGTGCCAGCGTCGGAGGGGGGTTTTTTGGCTACACCTTC.

J is TRBJ2-7 and V is TRBV11-1, with TRBD2 matching over 9 bases. CDR3 length equals 15 residues. Losses at the gene ends were 5 bases for V and 2 bases for J; bases not matched to a gene: 7. CDR1 is SGHAT, CDR2 FQDESV, per germline (reference sequence). The chain's CDR3 is CASSHSGSGPYEQYF. The CDR3 coding sequence is TGTGCCAGCAGCCATAGCGGGAGTGGGCCCTACGAGCAGTACTTC.